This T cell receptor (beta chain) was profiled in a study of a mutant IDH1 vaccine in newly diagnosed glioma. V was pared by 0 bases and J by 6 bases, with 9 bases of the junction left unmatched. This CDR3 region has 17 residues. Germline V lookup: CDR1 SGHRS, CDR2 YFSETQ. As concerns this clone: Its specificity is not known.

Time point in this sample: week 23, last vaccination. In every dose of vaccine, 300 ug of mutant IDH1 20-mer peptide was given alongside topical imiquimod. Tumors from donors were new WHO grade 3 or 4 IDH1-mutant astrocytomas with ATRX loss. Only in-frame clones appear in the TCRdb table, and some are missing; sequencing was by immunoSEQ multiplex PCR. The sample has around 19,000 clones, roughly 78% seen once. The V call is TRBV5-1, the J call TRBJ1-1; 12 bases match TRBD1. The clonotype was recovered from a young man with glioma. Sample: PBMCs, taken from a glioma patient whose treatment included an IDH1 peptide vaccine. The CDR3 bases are TGCGCCAGCAGCTTGGAGGGGGACAGGGGGCTTGTAGCTGAAGCTTTCTTT. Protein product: CASSLEGDRGLVAEAFF.